This T cell receptor beta chain was profiled in a study of PD-1 blockade in classical Hodgkin lymphoma. CDR3 size: 15 residues. Germline loops: CDR1 MDHEN, CDR2 SYDVKM. J gave up 2 bases and V 7 bases, and 3 bases lay outside the gene matches. All the patients suffered relapse after autologous stem cell transplantation, and brentuximab vedotin exposure differed. Some clones are missing from TCRdb's copy, which holds only in-frame ones; the method was immunoSEQ multiplex PCR. The sample carries some 14,000 clones, roughly 78% recorded once. This receptor was obtained from a human donor with classical Hodgkin lymphoma. The chain carries TRBV28 and TRBJ2-6, with 9 bases identical to TRBD1. Sample: peripheral blood mononuclear cells (PBMCs), taken before the second cycle of nivolumab. DNA of the CDR3: TGTGCCAGCAAAACAGGGGGCGCTGGGGCCAACGTCCTGACTTTC. Its translation is CASKTGGAGANVLTF.